The entry below describes one TCR beta chain. Antigen unknown. Since a much larger clone is just one base distant, this may be a read error. These data originate in a study of molecular identifiers for immune sequencing clone quantification. Study-level results: Should identical TCR molecules share a barcode, the sizes of highly expanded clones could be underestimated.

A single record per CDR3 protein comes from TCRdb applying MiXCR to the PCR reads. The sample contains about 630,000 distinct CDR3 sequences, about 25% of which appear only once. Germline V gene sequence: CDR1 MNHEY, CDR2 SMNVEV (reference sequence). The CDR3 is 15 amino acids. The germline V and J ends were trimmed by 1 base and 3 bases, with 10 bases remaining between them. This sequence originates from a human donor in good health. Some libraries in this study had Jurkat cell RNA spiked in. Sample: naive CD8+ T cells from blood, with Jurkat cell RNA spiked in. The sample's subset: FACS-sorted CD8+CD4-CCR7+CD45RA+ naive T cells. The V and J genes are TRBV27 and TRBJ1-5; D might be TRBD1 (6 bases). The DNA for the CDR3 is TGTGCCAGCAGTTTATTGTCAGGGGCCAATCAGCCCCAGCATTTT. This translates into CASSLLSGANQPQHF.